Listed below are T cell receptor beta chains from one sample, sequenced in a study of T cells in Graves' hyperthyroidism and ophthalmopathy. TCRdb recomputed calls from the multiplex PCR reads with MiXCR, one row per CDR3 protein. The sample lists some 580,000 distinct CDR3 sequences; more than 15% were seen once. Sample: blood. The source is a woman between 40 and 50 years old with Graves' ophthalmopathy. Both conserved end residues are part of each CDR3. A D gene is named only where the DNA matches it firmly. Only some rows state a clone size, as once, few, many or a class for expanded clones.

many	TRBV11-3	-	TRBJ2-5	CASSGGTGETQYF	TGTGCCAGCAGCGGGGGGACCGGGGAGACCCAGTACTTC
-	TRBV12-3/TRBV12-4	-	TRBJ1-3	CASSLRRIGNTIYF	TGTGCCAGCAGTTTGCGCCGGATTGGAAACACCATATATTTT
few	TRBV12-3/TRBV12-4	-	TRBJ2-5	CASSFDRTQYF	TGTGCCAGCAGTTTTGATAGGACCCAGTACTTC
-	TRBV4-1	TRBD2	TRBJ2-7	CASSQPALLAGASKNEQYF	TGCGCCAGCAGCCAACCTGCCCTACTAGCGGGAGCATCTAAAAACGAGCAGTACTTC
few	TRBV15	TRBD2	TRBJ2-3	CATSRLGTSGDPTDTQYF	TGTGCCACCAGCAGACTCGGGACTAGCGGAGATCCCACAGATACGCAGTATTTT
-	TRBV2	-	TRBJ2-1	CASSDMVTGANEQFF	TGTGCCAGCAGTGATATGGTGACGGGTGCGAATGAGCAGTTCTTC
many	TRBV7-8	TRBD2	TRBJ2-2	CASSLVASGRALTGELFF	TGTGCCAGCAGCTTAGTGGCTAGCGGGAGGGCCCTCACCGGGGAGCTGTTTTTT
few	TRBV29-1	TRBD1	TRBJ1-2	CSGGDRDYGYTF	TGCAGCGGGGGTGACAGGGATTATGGCTACACCTTC
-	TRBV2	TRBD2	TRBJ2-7	CAAKLAGSSYEQYF	TGTGCCGCCAAACTAGCGGGTAGCTCCTACGAGCAGTACTTC
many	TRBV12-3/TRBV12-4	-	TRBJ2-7	CASTERDEQYF	TGTGCCAGCACCGAAAGAGACGAGCAGTACTTC
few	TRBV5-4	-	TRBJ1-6	CASSDWMGVRSPLHF	TGTGCCAGCAGCGACTGGATGGGGGTACGGTCACCCCTCCACTTT